Given below is one TCR beta chain in context. Its antigen is undetermined. The data were obtained in a study of cytomegalovirus exposure and HLA in healthy donors. As for the study in general: One earlier analysis, a look at 200 million or so T cells, found some 100 million unique TCR beta sequences. Study results and caveats: Some TCR beta chains (around 180 of them) were listed as cytomegalovirus-associated. In a later analysis, a missense DCLRE1C variant was linked to TCR beta V- and J-gene trimming.

Vbeta (60) and Jbeta (13) primers were used in the PCR. Profiled with immunoSEQ multiplex PCR; TCRdb holds only in-frame clones, not every one. Counted here are 150,000 to 200,000 clones, about 78% occurring once; the ten biggest clones make up under 15%. This sequence was found in a woman between 50 and 59 years old in good health and CMV-seropositive. The sequencing sample was made of PBMCs.

As DNA, the CDR3 is TGCAGCGTTGTGTGGACTAGCGGGGGCCGGAGCTCCTACGAGCAGTACTTC. This encodes CSVVWTSGGRSSYEQYF. V is TRBV29-1 and J is TRBJ2-7; 13 positions match TRBD2. The V segment lost 4 bases and the J segment 0 bases; nucleotides outside the gene matches: 9. The CDR3 runs 17 residues. Germline values: CDR1 SQVTM, CDR2 ANQGSEA.